The clone carrying this T cell receptor beta chain was recorded a few times. Patients affected by ophthalmopathy presented a Clinical Activity Score of at least 3, a NOSPECS grade of at least 4, and disease duration below 3 months. Each diagnosis drew on symptoms, thyroxine, TRAb, thyroid ultrasound and orbital computed tomography findings. The investigators amplified TCR beta CDR3 regions from RNA transcripts. A set of HTBI primers served as the primers for a first-round RT-PCR of the TCR CDR3. TCRdb reanalysed the multiplex PCR reads using MiXCR and keeps one entry per CDR3 protein. The sample holds about 250,000 distinct CDR3 sequences; 20% to 25% are singletons and the top ten take around 60%. This sample was taken from a study of T cells in Graves' hyperthyroidism and ophthalmopathy. CDR1 and CDR2 (germline): SQVTM, ANQGSEA. This CDR3 is 14 amino acids long. The V segment lost 2 bases and the J segment 2 bases; nucleotides outside the gene matches: 1.

The rearrangement links TRBV29-1 to TRBJ2-7, with 12 bases identical to TRBD2. Material: blood. The receptor was isolated from a young man with Graves' ophthalmopathy. This CDR3 reads CSVETSGRTYEQYF. The CDR3 nucleotides are TGCAGCGTTGAAACTAGCGGGAGGACCTACGAGCAGTACTTC.